The present entry profiles one T cell receptor (beta chain) with its context. The data stem from a study of blood T cells in healthy people across ages. Germline V lookup: CDR1 SGHAT, CDR2 FQNNGV. This CDR3 is built from 16 residues. Trimming stripped 5 bases from V and 4 bases from J, with 17 bases between. Sample-barcoded 5' priming and a J-beta primer mix drove a second PCR of roughly 6 to 12 cycles. TCRdb reprocessed the 5' RACE reads with MiXCR, giving one entry per CDR3 protein. This sample carries more than 750,000 distinct CDR3 sequences, 25% to 35% of them seen once, and the ten largest clones take 10% to 13%. Another study also made use of these data, one on T cells of mothers and their children. From that report: The authors added sample barcodes and 2-4 random nucleotides using the M1S primer of the second PCR.

The sample comprised blood. J is TRBJ2-2 and V is TRBV11-2, with D perhaps TRBD2 (7 bases). The TCR comes from a woman aged 40 to 50 in good health. The CDR3 loop reads CASSPGGSRGTGELFF. In DNA form, the CDR3 reads TGTGCCAGCAGCCCGGGGGGATCCAGGGGCACCGGGGAGCTGTTTTTT.